The 14 T cell receptor beta chains below all came from one sample that was sequenced in a study of T cells in Graves' hyperthyroidism and ophthalmopathy. From RNA transcripts, TCR beta CDR3 regions were amplified. The HTBI primer set drove a first-round RT-PCR of the TCR CDR3. TCRdb fed the multiplex PCR reads into MiXCR, producing one record per CDR3 protein. Here the sample spans approximately 700,000 distinct CDR3 sequences, about a sixth being singletons. Sample: blood. All receptors come from a man aged 18 to 29 with Graves' hyperthyroidism.

V is TRBV19 and J is TRBJ2-1; 8 bases map to TRBD2. The J segment lost 2 bases and the V segment lost 2 bases, leaving 17 bases of the junction unmatched. CDR3 length: 20 residues. In germline, CDR1 is LNHDA, CDR2 SQIVND (reference sequence). The DNA for the CDR3 is TGTGCCAGTAGTATATCGGGAGGGCCTAGCGGAGGGGGAACCTACAATGAGCAGTTCTTC. Its translation: CASSISGGPSGGGTYNEQFF.

Turning to this clonotype: A read error may explain this, as a much larger clone is one base away. The rearrangement links TRBV6-5 to TRBJ2-1; D could derive from TRBD1 or TRBD2 (5 bases each). Per the germline V gene, CDR1 is MNHEY and CDR2 is SVGAGI. CDR3 length equals 15 residues. CDR3 sequence: CASSYMGDAYNGQFF. The CDR3 nucleotides read TGTGCCAGCAGTTATATGGGGGACGCCTACAATGGGCAGTTCTTC.

This clonotype has only a few counts. The chain is built from TRBV6-2 or TRBV6-3 and TRBJ2-1, with 8 nucleotides matching TRBD2. This CDR3 region has 14 residues. Per the germline V gene, CDR1 is MNHEY and CDR2 is SVGEGT. With 6 bases clipped from V and 6 bases from J, the junction kept 7 bases outside the gene matches. CDR3 amino acids: CASSRSGGGNEQFF. The CDR3 bases are TGTGCCAGCAGCCGGTCGGGGGGGGGCAATGAGCAGTTCTTC.

The chain combines TRBV30 with TRBJ2-6; D gene uncertain. Looked up from germline, CDR1 is GTSNPN and CDR2 is SVGIG (reference sequence). The CDR3 consists of 12 residues. Trimming stripped 8 bases from V and 4 bases from J, with 9 bases between. The CDR3 region has the DNA TGTGCCGGCAACGCCGGGGCCAACGTCCTGACTTTC. This encodes CAGNAGANVLTF.

This clonotype was recorded only once. A single base separates this from a much larger clone, so it may be a read error. CDR3 amino acids: CASSFSGVTGELCF. Written as DNA, the CDR3 is TGTGCCAGCAGTTTCTCAGGGGTCACCGGGGAGCTGTGTTTT. The chain combines TRBV28 with TRBJ2-2, with a possible D match to TRBD1 (6 bases). This CDR3 spans 14 amino acids. Germline CDR1 and CDR2: MDHEN and SYDVKM.

This clonotype was counted ten times or more. J is TRBJ1-5 and V is TRBV6-1, with 9 bases lining up with TRBD1. The CDR3 is 15 amino acids. V dropped 1 base and J dropped 7; count of bases not matched to a gene: 5. CDR1 and CDR2 from the germline V gene are MNHNS and SASEGT. CDR3 residues: CASSEVGTGHQPQHF. The CDR3 nucleotides read TGTGCCAGCAGTGAAGTAGGGACAGGGCACCAGCCCCAGCATTTT.

This clonotype was counted at least ten times. The rearrangement links TRBV29-1 to TRBJ1-1; TRBD1 is a possible D gene (5 bases). This CDR3 has 13 residues. With 4 bases removed from V and 0 bases from J, the gap between germline ends came to 9 bases. The germline CDR1 and CDR2 sequences are SQVTM and ANQGSEA. Here the CDR3 DNA reads TGCAGCGTTGGGGGCAGATTGAACACTGAAGCTTTCTTT. Protein: CSVGGRLNTEAFF.

This clonotype occurred many times. The chain combines TRBV7-9 with TRBJ2-7; 8 nucleotides agree with TRBD1. Trimming removed 5 bases from V and 3 bases from J; junction bases left unmatched: 12. Germline values: CDR1 SEHNR, CDR2 FQNEAQ (reference sequence). The CDR3 runs to 16 residues. This chain's CDR3 is CASSHSGQGPLYEQYF. The CDR3, as DNA: TGTGCCAGCAGCCACTCCGGACAGGGCCCACTCTACGAGCAGTACTTC.

The J gene is TRBJ2-2, the V gene TRBV29-1; the match to TRBD2 covers 13 bases. V was pared by 6 bases and J by 7 bases, with 8 bases of the junction left unmatched. The CDR3 runs 15 residues. Germline V gene lookup returns CDR1 SQVTM and CDR2 ANQGSEA. The CDR3 DNA sequence: TGCAGCGTCGTCGGACTAGCGGGAGACTTCGGGGAGCTGTTTTTT. This translates into CSVVGLAGDFGELFF.

This clonotype was observed a handful of times. V usage is TRBV2 and J usage is TRBJ2-3; tentative D call: TRBD2 (5 bases). Germline loops: CDR1 SNHLY, CDR2 FYNNEI. V was pared by 8 bases and J by 3 bases, with 12 bases between. This CDR3 comprises 13 residues. CDR3 DNA sequence: TGTGCCAGCTTACGGGAAGCAACAGATACGCAGTATTTT. This encodes CASLREATDTQYF.

The table lists this clonotype with many counts. V gene TRBV3-1 combines with J gene TRBJ2-2; possibly TRBD1 for D (5 bases). CDR3 length: 19 residues. V dropped 4 bases and J dropped 0 bases, with 21 bases sitting between them. Germline V lookup: CDR1 LGHDT, CDR2 YNNKEL (reference sequence). The CDR3 reads CASSRLPPRGGPNTGELFF. DNA for the CDR3: TGTGCCAGCAGCCGCCTACCCCCTAGGGGTGGGCCGAACACCGGGGAGCTGTTTTTT. Looking up the rest from reference TRBV3-1 and TRBJ2-2 gives the full variable domain: DTAVSQTPKYLVTQMGNDKSIKCEQNLGHDTMYWYKQDSKKFLKIMFSYNNKELIINETVPNRFSPKSPDKAHLNLHINSLELGDSAVYFCASSRLPPRGGPNTGELFFGEGSRLTVL.

The J gene is TRBJ2-7, the V gene TRBV28; 8 positions match TRBD1. The junction had 6 bases not matched to a gene; V was cut back by 3 bases and J by 2 bases. Germline CDR1 and CDR2: MDHEN and SYDVKM. The CDR3 is 15 amino acids. In DNA form, the CDR3 reads TGTGCCAGCAGTTTGCAGGGCAGGGGGCCCTACGAGCAGTACTTC. The encoded protein is CASSLQGRGPYEQYF.

V usage is TRBV24-1 and J usage is TRBJ2-1; 7 bases are shared with TRBD2. Germline values: CDR1 KGHDR, CDR2 SFDVKD. CDR3 size: 15 residues. With V trimmed by 2 bases and J by 0 bases, 0 bases remained unmatched. The CDR3 region has the DNA TGTGCCACCAGTGATTCTAGCGGCTCCTACAATGAGCAGTTCTTC. It is translated as CATSDSSGSYNEQFF.

This chain links TRBV3-1 with TRBJ2-7; D might be TRBD1 (6 bases). CDR1 and CDR2 (germline): LGHDT, YNNKEL (reference sequence). V was clipped by 6 bases and J by 0 bases, with 15 bases between them. The CDR3 has 15 amino acids. The CDR3 region has the DNA TGTGCCAGCAGGGCCAGGGGCCCATACTCCTACGAGCAGTACTTC. Its protein product is CASRARGPYSYEQYF.